This note documents a single TCR beta chain sequence. Its specificity is unknown. The CDR3 has 13 residues. Per the germline V gene, CDR1 is MNHNS and CDR2 is SASEGT. V was cut by 4 bases and J by 1 base, with 5 bases left in between. The source of the sample is a study of cytomegalovirus exposure and HLA in healthy donors. General study points: Specificity of a few CMV-associated chains for CMV antigens was verified in vitro. The study labeled 180 or so TCR beta chains cytomegalovirus-associated.

Clones were sequenced by immunoSEQ multiplex PCR, and TCRdb holds only the in-frame ones, with some missing. The data hold just under 75,000 clones, with over 90% observed a single time. The source of this sequence is a woman younger than 30 in good health and CMV-seropositive. Sequenced input: PBMCs. This chain links TRBV6-1 with TRBJ1-3; D gene ambiguous. The CDR3 protein is CASSARSGNTIYF. CDR3 nucleotide sequence: TGTGCCAGCAGTGCTAGATCTGGAAACACCATATATTTT.